The 28 T cell receptor beta chains presented below share a single source sample, sequenced in a study of shared clonotypes between healthy human individuals (TCRdb year 2020). Library generation was performed with the immunoSEQ multiplex PCR assay. TCRdb mirrors the immuneACCESS table, restricted to in-frame sequences. Some clones are absent from its copies; in checked studies, under half trace to an unresolved V gene, and the reason for the others is unknown. The table for this sample lists fewer than 150,000 clones; about two thirds of them were counted only once. The ten largest account for about 26% of the sample. The specimen was memory CD8+ T cells sorted from blood. The sample's cell subset or site label is to be understood as: CD45RO+ cells pooled with CCR7-negative TemRA cells. The origin of the receptors is a woman between 25 and 40 years old in good health.

This chain joins TRBV28 and TRBJ2-5, with D perhaps matching TRBD1 (6 bases). The V end lost 6 bases, the J end lost 2 bases, and 19 bases lay between the germline ends. Germline values: CDR1 MDHEN, CDR2 SYDVKM. The CDR3 contains 16 residues. The CDR3 loop reads CASSSNRESEQETQYF. CDR3 sequence (DNA): TGTGCCAGCAGCAGCAACAGGGAGTCGGAGCAAGAGACCCAGTACTTC.

A note on this clone: This specimen includes other DNA sequences encoding the same CDR3. The chain employs TRBV7-8 and TRBJ1-5, with D perhaps matching TRBD1 (6 bases). CDR3 length: 13 amino acids. Trimming shortened V by 2 bases and J by 7 bases, and 9 bases separated the two germline ends. CDR1 and CDR2 (germline): SGHVS, FQNEAQ. The CDR3 coding sequence is TGTGCCAGCAGCTTATCAGGGGACCAGCCCCAGCATTTT. It encodes CASSLSGDQPQHF.

This clone was seen a few times. CDR3: CASSSGAHGYTF. CDR3 sequence (DNA): TGTGCCAGCTCGTCCGGGGCCCATGGCTACACCTTC. V and J are TRBV28 and TRBJ1-2, with D maybe TRBD1 (5 bases). Germline CDR1 reads MDHEN; CDR2 reads SYDVKM. This CDR3 has 12 residues. Trimming removed 8 bases at V and 6 bases at J, with 13 bases between.

V is TRBV2 and J is TRBJ2-1, with TRBD2 identical over 11 bases. Germline CDR1 and CDR2: SNHLY and FYNNEI. The CDR3 has 15 amino acids. V lost 6 bases to trimming and J lost 4 bases; unmatched junction nucleotides: 5. The CDR3 sequence: CASRTTSGIYNEQFF. The CDR3, as DNA: TGTGCCAGCAGGACGACTAGCGGGATATACAATGAGCAGTTCTTC.

The chain carries TRBV10-3 and TRBJ2-7; weak D call: TRBD2 (6 bases). This CDR3 has 16 amino acids. V lost 3 bases and J 2 bases, leaving 17 bases between the germline ends. Germline assignment: CDR1 ENHRY and CDR2 SYGVKD. The DNA for the CDR3 is TGTGCCATCAGTGACCTTATATGGCGGGAAACCTACGAGCAGTACTTC. This codes for CAISDLIWRETYEQYF.

This clone was observed a few times. This rearrangement joins TRBV28 to TRBJ1-2; D ambiguous. The CDR3 sequence is 17 residues long. Trimming pared 8 bases from V and 2 bases from J, leaving 24 bases between. Germline V gene sequence: CDR1 MDHEN, CDR2 SYDVKM. For the CDR3, the DNA is TGTGCCAGCGGCGAGATAGGAGACGGGGATGAGAACTATGGCTACACCTTC. This gives the protein CASGEIGDGDENYGYTF.

The rearrangement uses TRBV30 and TRBJ1-1; D is uncertain. Germline-derived CDR1 and CDR2 are GTSNPN and SVGIG (reference sequence). This CDR3 comprises 13 residues. The ends were cut back, 3 bases at V and 3 bases at J, with 11 bases in the middle. As DNA, the CDR3 is TGTGCCTGGAGCGACGTCACTGACACTGAAGCTTTCTTT. This gives the protein CAWSDVTDTEAFF. Filled out from reference TRBV30 and TRBJ1-1, the complete variable domain reads SQTIHQWPATLVQPVGSPLSLECTVEGTSNPNLYWYRQAAGRGLQLLFYSVGIGQISSEVPQNLSASRPQDRQFILSSKKLLLSDSGFYLCAWSDVTDTEAFFGQGTRLTVV.

There are a few counts of this clone. The chain carries TRBV25-1 and TRBJ1-1; 10 nucleotides line up with TRBD1. CDR1 and CDR2 from the germline V gene are MGHDK and SYGVNS. With 4 bases clipped from V and 3 bases from J, the junction kept 2 bases outside the gene matches. The CDR3 extends over 14 amino acids. The CDR3 coding sequence is TGTGCCAGCAGTGGTGACAGGGGGCACACTGAAGCTTTCTTT. This encodes CASSGDRGHTEAFF.

CDR3 sequence: CASSSEAYGYTF. In DNA form, the CDR3 reads TGTGCCAGCAGCTCGGAAGCATATGGCTACACCTTC. The rearrangement uses TRBV7-9 and TRBJ1-2; unclear D gene. Trimming removed 4 bases from V and 5 bases from J, with 8 bases in between. Germline CDR1 and CDR2: SEHNR and FQNEAQ (reference sequence). The CDR3 runs 12 residues. Variable domain in full (rest from reference TRBV7-9 and TRBJ1-2): DTGVSQNPRHKITKRGQNVTFRCDPISEHNRLYWYRQTLGQGPEFLTYFQNEAQLEKSRLLSDRFSAERPKGSFSTLEIQRTEQGDSAMYLCASSSEAYGYTFGSGTRLTVV.

The chain combines TRBV25-1 with TRBJ2-3, with D possibly being TRBD2 (6 bases). Deletions cut 6 bases from V and 1 base from J, with 20 bases between. Germline V CDR1 and CDR2: MGHDK, SYGVNS. The CDR3 sequence is 17 residues long. The CDR3 DNA reads as TGTGCCAGCAGCATAGGAGGAGCTAGCGTCGGCACAGATACGCAGTATTTT. Encoded protein: CASSIGGASVGTDTQYF.

The V gene is TRBV25-1, the J gene TRBJ2-3; 8 bases map to TRBD1. The germline CDR1 and CDR2 sequences are MGHDK and SYGVNS. The CDR3 covers 15 residues. The ends lost 8 bases at V and 2 bases at J; junction bases unmatched: 9. The chain's CDR3 is CASSVSGQDTDTQYF. CDR3 DNA sequence: TGTGCCAGCTCTGTTTCGGGACAGGACACAGATACGCAGTATTTT.

This clone was seen only a few times. This sequence joins TRBV19 and TRBJ1-2, with 7 bases aligning to TRBD1. There are 16 residues in the CDR3. V dropped 3 bases and J dropped 8; count of bases not matched to a gene: 15. Looked up from germline, CDR1 is LNHDA and CDR2 is SQIVND (reference sequence). DNA of the CDR3: TGTGCCAGTAGTATCCCTGACAGGGTACTTACCGGGGGCTACACCTTC. Translating gives CASSIPDRVLTGGYTF. The full variable domain, its missing parts supplied by reference TRBV19 and TRBJ1-2, is DGGITQSPKYLFRKEGQNVTLSCEQNLNHDAMYWYRQDPGQGLRLIYYSQIVNDFQKGDIAEGYSVSREKKESFPLTVTSAQKNPTAFYLCASSIPDRVLTGGYTFGSGTRLTVV.

This chain uses TRBV11-2 with TRBJ1-5; 7 bases agree with TRBD1. CDR3 length: 15 amino acids. Looked up from germline, CDR1 is SGHAT and CDR2 is FQNNGV. V was pared by 5 bases and J by 1 base, with 5 bases of the junction left unmatched. This CDR3 is CASSLTGTSNQPQHF. The CDR3 DNA reads as TGTGCCAGCAGCCTGACAGGGACCAGCAATCAGCCCCAGCATTTT.

This clone occurred many times. The chain carries TRBV28 and TRBJ2-7; a possible D gene is TRBD2 (6 bases). This CDR3 has 14 residues. Germline CDR1 and CDR2: MDHEN and SYDVKM. Trimming removed 5 bases from V and 3 bases from J, with 14 bases in between. The CDR3 coding sequence is TGTGCCAGCAGTGGGGGGTACGGGGACTACGAGCAGTACTTC. Translated, it gives CASSGGYGDYEQYF.

V is TRBV2 and J is TRBJ2-7; D possibly corresponds to TRBD2 (6 bases). Germline CDR1 SNHLY, CDR2 FYNNEI. Trimming shortened V by 8 bases and J by 2 bases, and 16 bases separated the two germline ends. This CDR3 is built from 14 residues. This CDR3 reads CASGESGFPYEQYF. As DNA, the CDR3 is TGTGCCAGCGGGGAGAGCGGGTTCCCCTACGAGCAGTACTTC.

The chain joins TRBV19 to TRBJ1-5; D remains ambiguous. Germline V gene sequence: CDR1 LNHDA, CDR2 SQIVND (reference sequence). Trimming took off 3 bases at V and 2 bases at J, with 5 bases between the two ends. CDR3 size: 13 residues. The CDR3 is CASSIVGNQPQHF. The CDR3 DNA reads TGTGCCAGTAGTATCGTCGGCAATCAGCCCCAGCATTTT.

The rearrangement links TRBV6-5 to TRBJ2-7; D is unresolved. Trimming cost V 6 bases and J 6 bases, with 21 bases left between them. Germline V gene data show CDR1 as MNHEY and CDR2 as SVGAGI. This CDR3 comprises 15 residues. The CDR3 bases are TGTGCCAGCAGATCCCCTTTTATCCCAAACAGCGAGCAGTACTTC. This codes for CASRSPFIPNSEQYF.

The chain carries TRBV18 and TRBJ2-2; no reliable D call. The germline gives CDR1 KGHSH, CDR2 LQKENI. This CDR3 has 18 amino acids. The V and J ends lost 6 bases and 5 bases respectively, with 25 bases between them. CDR3 loop: CASSPTYSVPRGTGELFF. The DNA of the CDR3 is TGTGCCAGCTCCCCGACTTATTCGGTTCCCCGCGGAACCGGGGAGCTGTTTTTT.

This clone appeared many times. The chain links TRBV6-4 to TRBJ2-7; 9 nucleotides line up with TRBD2. The CDR3 is 15 residues long. V was pared by 0 bases and J by 0 bases, with 0 bases of the junction left unmatched. CDR1 is MRHNA and CDR2 is SNTAGT in the germline V gene. CDR3 DNA: TGTGCCAGCAGTGACTCTAGCGGGAGCTCCTACGAGCAGTACTTC. It is translated as CASSDSSGSSYEQYF.

The rearrangement links TRBV5-6 to TRBJ2-7; 9 bases fit TRBD2. V lost 3 bases and J lost 4; bases outside the gene matches: 11. Per the germline V gene, CDR1 is SGHDT and CDR2 is YYEEEE. This CDR3 has 16 residues. CDR3 in DNA: TGTGCCAGCAGCTCCGGGACTAGCCCTCTTCCATACGAGCAGTACTTC. Its translation is CASSSGTSPLPYEQYF.

The rearrangement links TRBV2 to TRBJ1-2; maybe TRBD1 (5 bases). V shed 1 base and J shed 10 bases, with 16 bases lying between them. The germline V gene encodes CDR1 SNHLY and CDR2 FYNNEI. This CDR3 is built from 14 residues. In DNA, the CDR3 is TGTGCCAGCAGTGAAGGTAGAGGGGCGCTGAACTACACCTTC. Encoded protein: CASSEGRGALNYTF.

The V call is TRBV4-2, the J call TRBJ1-4, with D unclear. V gave up 1 base and J gave up 5 bases, with 11 bases separating them. Per germline, CDR1 LGHNA and CDR2 YNFKEQ. The CDR3 has 15 amino acids. The chain's CDR3 is CASSQVSGTNEKLFF. The CDR3 nucleotides read TGTGCCAGCAGCCAAGTCTCGGGAACCAATGAAAAACTGTTTTTT.

This clone was counted a single time. The rearrangement joins TRBV7-2 to TRBJ2-7; 7 nucleotides match TRBD2. Germline values: CDR1 SGHTA, CDR2 FQGNSA. This CDR3 contains 14 residues. V shed 1 base, J shed 0 bases, and the junction held 0 bases outside the gene matches. The CDR3 DNA follows: TGTGCCAGCAGCTTAGGACTAGCCTCCTACGAGCAGTACTTC. Protein sequence: CASSLGLASYEQYF.

The chain recombines TRBV7-2 with TRBJ1-1; D may be TRBD1 (5 bases). The CDR3 contains 14 residues. V lost 5 bases and J lost 5, with 15 bases in between. CDR1 and CDR2 (germline): SGHTA, FQGNSA. CDR3 nucleotides: TGTGCCAGCAGCCAGGACATAAGAGGGACTGAAGCTTTCTTT. Amino acids: CASSQDIRGTEAFF.

This chain joins TRBV5-1 and TRBJ1-5; D is unclear. Germline V gene lookup returns CDR1 SGHRS and CDR2 YFSETQ. The CDR3 is made up of 15 amino acids. V was pared by 0 bases and J by 1 base, with 8 bases between. CDR3 sequence (DNA): TGCGCCAGCAGCTTGGGGGGAAGCAGCAATCAGCCCCAGCATTTT. This sequence encodes CASSLGGSSNQPQHF.

This clone was detected a few times. The sample has other DNA sequences that encode this CDR3 too. The rearrangement uses TRBV14 and TRBJ2-7; D is undetermined. Germline V CDR1 and CDR2: SGHDN, FVKESK. The V and J ends lost 0 bases and 0 bases respectively, with 9 bases between them. This CDR3 has 15 residues. The CDR3 DNA is TGTGCCAGCAGCCAAGAAGAAGCCAGCTCCTACGAGCAGTACTTC. This codes for CASSQEEASSYEQYF. Supplemented by reference TRBV14 and TRBJ2-7, the full variable domain reads EAGVTQFPSHSVIEKGQTVTLRCDPISGHDNLYWYRRVMGKEIKFLLHFVKESKQDESGMPNNRFLAERTGGTYSTLKVQPAELEDSGVYFCASSQEEASSYEQYFGPGTRLTVT.

This chain links TRBV5-1 with TRBJ2-2, with 7 bases aligning to TRBD2. Unmatched junction bases numbered 12, after V lost 4 bases and J lost 6 bases. Germline CDR1 SGHRS, CDR2 YFSETQ. This CDR3 contains 16 residues. The CDR3 DNA reads as TGCGCCAGCAGCCCCCTGGGGGGGAGATCATCCGGGGAGCTGTTTTTT. This sequence encodes CASSPLGGRSSGELFF.

This clone appeared a single time. V is TRBV2 and J is TRBJ1-2; D is ambiguous. V lost 5 bases and J 1 base, leaving 8 bases between the germline ends. Germline CDR1 reads SNHLY; CDR2 reads FYNNEI. The CDR3 has 13 amino acids. The CDR3 sequence: CASSPGVNYGYTF. CDR3 sequence (DNA): TGTGCCAGCAGTCCCGGGGTTAACTATGGCTACACCTTC. Combining the CDR3 with reference TRBV2 and TRBJ1-2 gives the whole variable domain EPEVTQTPSHQVTQMGQEVILRCVPISNHLYFYWYRQILGQKVEFLVSFYNNEISEKSEIFDDQFSVERPDGSNFTLKIRSTKLEDSAMYFCASSPGVNYGYTFGSGTRLTVV.